This record looks at one T cell receptor (beta chain) sequence and its context. The source of the sample is a study of CD8 T cells in Susac syndrome. RNA in amounts of roughly 0.5 to 1 ug was reverse transcribed with random hexamers. The immunoSEQ assay covered 54 Vbeta and 13 Jbeta segments for CDR3. TCRdb processed the immunoSEQ multiplex PCR reads anew with MiXCR; each CDR3 protein has one entry. The table includes about 130,000 distinct CDR3 sequences, about 95% detected once. The CDR3 has 14 residues. CDR1 and CDR2 from the germline V gene are LNHDA and SQIVND (reference sequence). Unmatched junction bases numbered 12, after V lost 11 bases and J lost 6 bases. Sequencing of TCR beta covered CD8+ and CD4+ T cells obtained from blood. While serving as controls, healthy donors were matched for age and sex.

The V call is TRBV19, the J call TRBJ2-1; 8 bases are a match to TRBD2. The clonotype originates from a human donor in good health. The sample consisted of CD4+ T cells from PBMCs. For the CDR3, the DNA is TGTGCCTGTTCAAGCGGGGGAGAGGTCAATGAGCAGTTCTTC. This sequence encodes CACSSGGEVNEQFF.